The entry below describes one TCR beta chain. Its antigen is not known. An end of the junction differs from the germline gene, which may be a read error. The CDR3 covers 14 residues. Germline V gene sequence: CDR1 DFQATT, CDR2 SNEGSKA (reference sequence). RNA was extracted from bulk tissue without any cell sorting. Chemotherapy-naive patients with new lung cancer underwent thoracic surgery in China, August–November 2014. Three rounds of nested PCR, following a modified ARM-PCR protocol, produced the TCRbeta library. TCRdb analysed the multiplex PCR reads with MiXCR anew, one entry per CDR3 protein. Here the sample spans about 80,000 distinct CDR3 sequences, nearly 70% being singletons. The sample comes from a study of tumor and adjacent non-tumor tissue in lung cancer. In the study overall: Each sample yielded approximately 4.2 million productive TCRbeta reads on average. Study conclusions and caveats: Patients with more diverse tumor TCRs had worse survival. Tumor repertoires had a smaller top 100 clone share than normal lung.

The chain couples TRBV20-1 to TRBJ1-6, with D unresolved. The sequence was collected from a woman aged 65 to 85 with non-small cell lung cancer. The specimen sequenced was lung tumor tissue. The CDR3 sequence: CSAKVGRKFPPLHF. CDR3 nucleotides: TGCAGTGCCAAAGTCGGAAGGAAGTTTCCACCCCTCCATTTT.